This TCR beta chain derives from a study of radiotherapy plus CTLA-4 blockade in lung cancer. The repertoire was sequenced with immunoSEQ multiplex PCR; TCRdb's copy has only in-frame clones and lacks some. The sample lists some 100,000 clones; nearly 80% were seen once. Trimming removed 3 bases from V and 1 base from J, with 11 bases in between. The CDR3 covers 15 residues. CDR1 is SGHRS and CDR2 is YFSETQ in the germline V gene. The chain is built from TRBV5-1 and TRBJ1-3; D may be TRBD1 (6 bases). The TCR comes from a human donor with non-small cell lung cancer who had a partial response to radiotherapy plus ipilimumab. Sequenced here: peripheral blood, sampled from a patient treated with radiotherapy plus ipilimumab. The CDR3: CASSSGTPSGNTIYF. In DNA, the CDR3 is TGCGCCAGCAGCTCCGGGACACCTTCTGGAAACACCATATATTTT.